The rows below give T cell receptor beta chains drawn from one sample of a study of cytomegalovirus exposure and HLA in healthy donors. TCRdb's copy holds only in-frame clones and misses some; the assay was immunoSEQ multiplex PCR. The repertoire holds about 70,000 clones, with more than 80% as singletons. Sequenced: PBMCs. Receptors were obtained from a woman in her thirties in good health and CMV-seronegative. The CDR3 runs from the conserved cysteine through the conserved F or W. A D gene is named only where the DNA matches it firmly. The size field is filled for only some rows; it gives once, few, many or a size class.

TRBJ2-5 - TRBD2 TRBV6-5 CASRETSANQETQYF TGTGCCAGCAGGGAGACTAGCGCCAACCAAGAGACCCAGTACTTC
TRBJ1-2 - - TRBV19 CASSIRAGNGYTF TGTGCCAGTAGTATTAGGGCAGGGAATGGCTACACCTTC
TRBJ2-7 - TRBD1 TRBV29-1 CSVEGQGPYEQYF TGCAGCGTTGAAGGACAGGGGCCCTACGAGCAGTACTTC
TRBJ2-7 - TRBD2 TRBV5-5 CASSARALAGRVYEQYF TGTGCCAGCAGCGCACGGGCCCTAGCGGGAAGGGTCTACGAGCAGTACTTC
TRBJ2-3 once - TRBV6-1 CASNIAPSTDTQYF TGTGCCAGTAATATAGCACCCTCCACAGATACGCAGTATTTT
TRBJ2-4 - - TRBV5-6 CATRRALAKNIQYF TGTGCCACCCGGCGGGCCCTAGCCAAAAACATTCAGTACTTC
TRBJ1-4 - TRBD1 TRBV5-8 CASSPTGTGGPNEKLFF TGTGCCAGCAGCCCGACCGGGACAGGGGGCCCTAATGAAAAACTGTTTTTT
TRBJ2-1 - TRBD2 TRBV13 CASQILAGGAEQFF TGTGCCAGCCAAATCCTAGCGGGAGGGGCAGAGCAGTTCTTC
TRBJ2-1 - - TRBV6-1 CASSESHSVWLNEQFF TGTGCCAGCAGTGAAAGCCATAGCGTTTGGCTCAATGAGCAGTTCTTC
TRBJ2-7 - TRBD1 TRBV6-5 CATRPSTGRSYEQYF TGTGCCACCCGGCCCTCGACAGGGCGCTCCTACGAGCAGTACTTC
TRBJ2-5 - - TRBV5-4 CASSLAGIPASKAGTQYF TGTGCCAGCAGCTTGGCTGGTATTCCGGCGTCCAAGGCGGGTACCCAGTACTTC
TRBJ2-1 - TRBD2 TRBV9 CASSGGGSGGYNEQFF TGTGCCAGCAGCGGGGGCGGGAGCGGAGGGTACAATGAGCAGTTCTTC
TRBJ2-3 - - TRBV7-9 CASSSREASTDTQYF TGTGCCAGCAGCTCCCGCGAGGCTAGCACAGATACGCAGTATTTT
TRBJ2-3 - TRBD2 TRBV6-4 CASSDSGLAGGPADTQYF TGTGCCAGCAGTGACTCAGGACTAGCGGGAGGGCCGGCAGATACGCAGTATTTT
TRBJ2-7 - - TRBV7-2 CASSTAYEQYF TGTGCCAGCAGCACGGCCTACGAGCAGTACTTC
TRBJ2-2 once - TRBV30 CAWSVRLADTGELFF TGTGCCTGGAGTGTGAGGCTAGCAGACACCGGGGAGCTGTTTTTT
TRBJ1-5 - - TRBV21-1 CASTNGGTVNSNQPQHF TGTGCCAGCACCAATGGGGGGACAGTCAATAGCAATCAGCCCCAGCATTTT
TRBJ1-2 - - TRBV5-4 CASSLWGDYGYTF TGTGCCAGCAGCTTGTGGGGGGATTATGGCTACACCTTC
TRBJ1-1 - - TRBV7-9 CASSKEGGSEAFF TGTGCCAGCAGCAAAGAGGGGGGGTCGGAAGCTTTCTTT
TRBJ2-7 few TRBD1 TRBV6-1 CASTLKGAAHF TGTGCCAGCACCCTAAAGGGGGCCGCCCACTTC
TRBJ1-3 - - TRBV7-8 CASSPRDSGNTIYF TGTGCCAGCAGCCCGAGGGACTCTGGAAACACCATATATTTT
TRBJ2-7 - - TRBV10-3 CAIGSRDILSEQYF TGTGCCATAGGAAGCCGGGACATCTTGAGCGAGCAGTACTTC
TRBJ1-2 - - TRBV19 CASSRTEGYGYTF TGTGCCAGTAGTCGGACAGAAGGGTATGGCTACACCTTC
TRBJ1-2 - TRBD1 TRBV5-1 CASSEGAYGYTF TGCGCCAGCAGCGAGGGGGCCTATGGCTACACCTTC
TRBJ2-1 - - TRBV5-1 CASSRDISSYNEQFF TGCGCCAGCAGCCGGGACATCAGCTCCTACAATGAGCAGTTCTTC
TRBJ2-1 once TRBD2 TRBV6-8 CASSYSNTSGRIRSYNEQFF TGTGCCAGCAGTTACTCGAACACTAGCGGGAGAATAAGGTCGTACAATGAGCAGTTCTTC
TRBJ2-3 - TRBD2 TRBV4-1 CASSQPWGGRADTQYF TGCGCCAGCAGCCAGCCCTGGGGCGGGAGGGCCGATACGCAGTATTTT
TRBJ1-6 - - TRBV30 CAWSRSSYNSPLHF TGTGCCTGGAGTCGGAGCTCCTATAATTCACCCCTCCACTTT
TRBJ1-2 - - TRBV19 CASSIGTASYGYTF TGTGCCAGTAGTATAGGCACCGCGAGCTATGGCTACACCTTC
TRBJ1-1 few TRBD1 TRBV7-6 CASSLAWDSGAFF TGTGCCAGCAGCTTAGCTTGGGACAGCGGCGCTTTCTTT
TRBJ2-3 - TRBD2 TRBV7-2 CASEAGLATDTQYF TGTGCCAGTGAGGCGGGACTAGCGACCGATACGCAGTATTTT
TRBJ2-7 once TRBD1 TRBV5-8 CASRGPSGTAFF TGTGCCAGCAGGGGGCCATCCGGGACAGCTTTTTTC
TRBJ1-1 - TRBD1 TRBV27 CASSSADREVAFF TGTGCCAGCAGTTCCGCCGACAGGGAGGTAGCTTTCTTT
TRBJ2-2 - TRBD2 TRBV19 CASSSGSWTGELFF TGTGCCAGTAGTAGCGGGAGTTGGACCGGGGAGCTGTTTTTT
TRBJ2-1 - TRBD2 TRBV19 CASSLFTSGRRNEQFF TGTGCCAGTAGTCTATTTACTAGCGGGAGGAGGAATGAGCAGTTCTTC
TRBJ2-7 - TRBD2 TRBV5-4 CASSLLAGANEQYF TGTGCCAGCAGCTTGCTAGCGGGAGCCAACGAGCAGTACTTC
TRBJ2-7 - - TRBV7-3 CASSLKKNVAYEQYF TGTGCCAGCAGCTTAAAAAAGAACGTCGCCTACGAGCAGTACTTC
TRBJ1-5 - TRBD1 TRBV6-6 CASSWAGGPNQPQHF TGTGCCAGCAGTTGGGCAGGGGGACCTAATCAGCCCCAGCATTTT
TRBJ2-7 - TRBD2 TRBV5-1 CASSLLAGNYEQYF TGCGCCAGCAGCTTGCTAGCGGGAAACTACGAGCAGTACTTC
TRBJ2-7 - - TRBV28 CASSFRSDRIPYEQYF TGTGCCAGCAGTTTCCGCTCGGACAGAATCCCCTACGAGCAGTACTTC